This entry is about one TCR beta chain. The antigen is undetermined. This entry belongs to a study of PD-1 blockade in classical Hodgkin lymphoma. Points from the study as a whole: Baseline TCR diversity was reportedly lower in newly diagnosed patients than healthy donors.

Clones were read by immunoSEQ multiplex PCR, and TCRdb kept only the in-frame ones, dropping some. The sample has some 53,000 clones; approximately 89% are singletons. Time point described: cycle 4 day 1 (C4D1), after more than five weeks of nivolumab. Brentuximab vedotin exposure varied, and every patient relapsed after autologous stem cell transplantation. The sample here was peripheral blood mononuclear cells (PBMCs), taken before the fourth cycle of nivolumab. The receptor comes from a human donor with classical Hodgkin lymphoma.

CDR3: CASSSALAGELFF. CDR3 DNA: TGTGCCAGCAGCTCGGCCCTCGCCGGGGAGCTGTTTTTT. This chain uses TRBV11-2 with TRBJ2-2; no definite D call. CDR1 is SGHAT, CDR2 FQNNGV, per germline. The CDR3 sequence is 13 residues long. Deletions cut 4 bases from V and 6 bases from J, with 9 bases between.